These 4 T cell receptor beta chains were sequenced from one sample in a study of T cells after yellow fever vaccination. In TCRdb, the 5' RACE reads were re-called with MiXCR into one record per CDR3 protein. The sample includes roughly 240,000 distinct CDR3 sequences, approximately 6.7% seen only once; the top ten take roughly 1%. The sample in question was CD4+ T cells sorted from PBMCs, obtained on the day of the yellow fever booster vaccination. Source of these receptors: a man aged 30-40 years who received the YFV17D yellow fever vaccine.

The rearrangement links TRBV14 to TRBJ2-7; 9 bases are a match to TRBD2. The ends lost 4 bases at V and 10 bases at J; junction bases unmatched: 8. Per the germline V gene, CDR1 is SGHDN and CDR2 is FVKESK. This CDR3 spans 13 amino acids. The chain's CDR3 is CASSRGSGSHQYF. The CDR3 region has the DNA TGTGCCAGCAGCCGAGGTAGCGGGAGTCATCAGTACTTC.

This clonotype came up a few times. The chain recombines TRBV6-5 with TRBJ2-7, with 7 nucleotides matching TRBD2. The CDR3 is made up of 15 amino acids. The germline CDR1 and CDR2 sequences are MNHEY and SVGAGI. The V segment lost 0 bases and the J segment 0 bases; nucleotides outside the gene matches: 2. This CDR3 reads CASSYSGGGSYEQYF. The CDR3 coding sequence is TGTGCCAGCAGTTACTCTGGGGGGGGCTCCTACGAGCAGTACTTC.

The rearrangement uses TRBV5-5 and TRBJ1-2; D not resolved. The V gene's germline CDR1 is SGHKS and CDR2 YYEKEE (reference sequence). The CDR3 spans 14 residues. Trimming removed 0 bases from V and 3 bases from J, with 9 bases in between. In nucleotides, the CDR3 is TGTGCCAGCAGCTTGGTTCGGTTCGACTATGGCTACACCTTC. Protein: CASSLVRFDYGYTF.

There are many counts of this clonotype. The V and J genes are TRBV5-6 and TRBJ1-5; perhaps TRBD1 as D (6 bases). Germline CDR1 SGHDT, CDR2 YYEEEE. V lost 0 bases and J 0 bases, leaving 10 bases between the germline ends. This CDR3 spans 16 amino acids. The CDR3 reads CASSLAGAFSNQPQHF. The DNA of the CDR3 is TGTGCCAGCAGCTTGGCAGGGGCCTTTAGCAATCAGCCCCAGCATTTT.